This entry lists 24 T cell receptor beta chains sequenced from one sample in a study of blood T cell repertoires in COVID-19. Some clones are missing from TCRdb's copy, which holds only in-frame ones; the method was immunoSEQ multiplex PCR. Counted here are about 180,000 clones, roughly nine tenths occurring once; the ten biggest clones make up about 1.9%. Source material: peripheral blood. These receptors all come from a man between 18 and 35 years old who had recovered from COVID-19.

The chain recombines TRBV6-6 with TRBJ1-4; weak D call: TRBD1 (6 bases). Germline loops: CDR1 MNHNY, CDR2 SVGAGI (reference sequence). This CDR3 contains 14 residues. Trimming removed 9 bases at V and 3 bases at J, with 14 bases between. The CDR3 loop reads CASSRDMPNEKLFF. CDR3 coding DNA: TGTGCCAGTTCCCGGGACATGCCTAATGAAAAACTGTTTTTT.

This rearrangement joins TRBV5-1 to TRBJ2-7, with a possible D match to TRBD1 (5 bases). Trimming cost V 0 bases and J 2 bases, with 12 bases left between them. Germline-derived CDR1 and CDR2 are SGHRS and YFSETQ. CDR3 size: 15 residues. The CDR3 reads CASSLEGARTYEQYF. In DNA form, the CDR3 reads TGCGCCAGCAGCTTGGAAGGGGCGCGAACCTACGAGCAGTACTTC. Complete variable domain (other parts from reference TRBV5-1 and TRBJ2-7): KAGVTQTPRYLIKTRGQQVTLSCSPISGHRSVSWYQQTPGQGLQFLFEYFSETQRNKGNFPGRFSGRQFSNSRSEMNVSTLELGDSALYLCASSLEGARTYEQYFGPGTRLTVT.

This clone occurred a few times. The genes are TRBV10-3 and TRBJ2-7; D remains ambiguous. In germline, CDR1 is ENHRY, CDR2 SYGVKD. With 4 bases removed from V and 7 bases from J, the gap between germline ends came to 20 bases. This CDR3 spans 15 amino acids. In DNA, the CDR3 is TGTGCCATCAGTGGTTTGACCGGGTTCTCGGTGGAGCAGTACTTC. This encodes CAISGLTGFSVEQYF.

This chain uses TRBV5-1 with TRBJ2-3, with a possible D match to TRBD2 (6 bases). V gave up 4 bases and J gave up 1 base, with 16 bases separating them. CDR3 length equals 16 residues. From germline, CDR1 is SGHRS and CDR2 YFSETQ. The CDR3 DNA sequence: TGCGCCAGCAGCCCCCGGGGCGGGGCCGGCACAGATACGCAGTATTTT. Amino acids: CASSPRGGAGTDTQYF.

The J gene is TRBJ1-1, the V gene TRBV14; tentative D call: TRBD1 (6 bases). The germline V gene encodes CDR1 SGHDN and CDR2 FVKESK. V dropped 6 bases and J dropped 3 bases, with 11 bases sitting between them. This CDR3 is 13 amino acids long. The CDR3 DNA follows: TGTGCCAGCAGGCAACAGGGATACACTGAAGCTTTCTTT. Protein product: CASRQQGYTEAFF.

This clone has just one count. Germline is not matched at one junction end, which may reflect a read error. The chain is built from TRBV7-7 and TRBJ2-5, with D perhaps TRBD2 (5 bases). There are 16 residues in the CDR3. CDR1 and CDR2 (germline): SSHAT, FNYEAQ (reference sequence). The CDR3 reads CASSLSRVRGQETQYF. CDR3 sequence (DNA): TGTGCTAGCAGCTTGTCGAGGGTCCGGGGTCAAGAGACCCAGTACTTC.

The chain recombines TRBV5-1 with TRBJ2-1, with TRBD2 matching 7 bases. The junction had 11 bases not matched to a gene; V was cut back by 0 bases and J by 8 bases. This CDR3 is built from 16 residues. Germline V gene lookup returns CDR1 SGHRS and CDR2 YFSETQ. The CDR3 loop reads CASSLGTGVRGDEQFF. DNA for the CDR3: TGCGCCAGCAGCTTGGGAACGGGAGTTCGGGGGGATGAGCAGTTCTTC.

The genes are TRBV6-2 or TRBV6-3 and TRBJ1-5, with 8 bases identical to TRBD1. The CDR3 loop spans 16 amino acids. The germline CDR1 and CDR2 sequences are MNHEY and SVGEGT. Trimming took 4 bases from V and 2 from J; bases not matched to a gene: 7. This CDR3 is CASSSHRGKGNQPQHF. DNA of the CDR3: TGTGCCAGCAGTTCCCACAGGGGGAAGGGCAATCAGCCCCAGCATTTT.

The chain links TRBV7-2 to TRBJ2-7, with TRBD1 matching 8 bases. The germline gives CDR1 SGHTA, CDR2 FQGNSA. The V gene end was trimmed by 1 base and the J gene end by 2 bases; junction bases not matched to a gene: 4. The CDR3 totals 15 residues. The CDR3 is CASSLGRGLTYEQYF. CDR3 in DNA: TGTGCCAGCAGCTTAGGCAGGGGGCTAACCTACGAGCAGTACTTC.

A remark on this clone: The same CDR3 is also encoded by other DNA sequences in this sample. The chain carries TRBV5-1 and TRBJ2-5; 8 positions match TRBD1. The junction had 7 bases not matched to a gene; V was cut back by 4 bases and J by 5 bases. The germline gives CDR1 SGHRS, CDR2 YFSETQ. The CDR3 covers 14 residues. CDR3 region: CASSLGTGGETQYF. The CDR3 DNA is TGCGCCAGCAGCCTAGGGACAGGAGGGGAGACCCAGTACTTC. Filled out from reference TRBV5-1 and TRBJ2-5, the complete variable domain reads KAGVTQTPRYLIKTRGQQVTLSCSPISGHRSVSWYQQTPGQGLQFLFEYFSETQRNKGNFPGRFSGRQFSNSRSEMNVSTLELGDSALYLCASSLGTGGETQYFGPGTRLLVL.

The chain employs TRBV7-9 and TRBJ1-5; a weak D match, TRBD1 (5 bases). This CDR3 is 15 amino acids long. The germline gives CDR1 SEHNR, CDR2 FQNEAQ (reference sequence). With 6 bases removed from V and 0 bases from J, the gap between germline ends came to 12 bases. The CDR3 region is CASSTAGDSNQPQHF. The CDR3 coding sequence is TGTGCCAGCAGTACGGCGGGGGATAGCAATCAGCCCCAGCATTTT.

The chain joins TRBV6-2 or TRBV6-3 to TRBJ1-6; no clear D. CDR1 MNHEY and CDR2 SVGEGT come from the germline V gene. V gave up 4 bases and J gave up 1 base, with 8 bases separating them. CDR3 size: 15 residues. The CDR3 nucleotides are TGTGCCAGCAGTTCCGGTTGGTCCTATAATTCACCCCTCCACTTT. Protein: CASSSGWSYNSPLHF.

Many counts were recorded for this clone. Here the CDR3 reads CASSQEEAGGPDEQFF. The CDR3 nucleotides are TGCGCCAGCAGCCAAGAAGAAGCGGGAGGGCCGGATGAGCAGTTCTTC. This chain links TRBV4-1 with TRBJ2-1; 10 nucleotides match TRBD2. The CDR3 covers 16 residues. The V gene's germline CDR1 is MGHRA and CDR2 YSYEKL. V was pared by 0 bases and J by 8 bases, with 7 bases of the junction left unmatched.

The chain couples TRBV6-5 to TRBJ1-6; 7 positions agree with TRBD1. The CDR3 loop spans 14 amino acids. Per the germline V gene, CDR1 is MNHEY and CDR2 is SVGAGI. J gave up 7 bases and V 4 bases, and 4 bases lay outside the gene matches. CDR3 nucleotide sequence: TGTGCCAGCAGTTCAGGGGGAAGGAATTCACCCCTCCACTTT. This gives the protein CASSSGGRNSPLHF.

The genes are TRBV3-1 (or the pseudogene TRBV3-2) and TRBJ2-7, with 8 bases fitting TRBD1. V lost 4 bases and J lost 2; bases outside the gene matches: 7. This CDR3 is 15 amino acids long. Per the germline V gene, CDR1 is LGHDT and CDR2 is YNNKEL (reference sequence). The CDR3 DNA follows: TGTGCCAGCAGCCCATACGGGACAGGAACCTACGAGCAGTACTTC. Its protein product is CASSPYGTGTYEQYF.

The rearrangement links TRBV7-2 to TRBJ2-5, with D maybe TRBD2 (5 bases). Germline CDR1 reads SGHTA; CDR2 reads FQGNSA. The V and J ends lost 4 bases and 1 base respectively, with 13 bases between them. The CDR3 is 15 amino acids. DNA of the CDR3: TGTGCCAGCAGCTCCCAAGGGCGGGTCCAAGAGACCCAGTACTTC. Encoded protein: CASSSQGRVQETQYF.

This chain links TRBV13 with TRBJ2-1; tentatively, D is TRBD2 (5 bases). Trimming took 2 bases from V and 8 from J, leaving 7 bases between them. The CDR3 loop spans 12 amino acids. The germline V gene has CDR1 PRHDT and CDR2 FYEKMQ (reference sequence). CDR3 in amino acids: CASSLPEDEQFF. The CDR3 DNA sequence: TGTGCCAGCAGCTTACCGGAGGATGAGCAGTTCTTC.

This sequence joins TRBV19 and TRBJ2-5; D possibly corresponds to TRBD2 (6 bases). With 3 bases removed from V and 4 bases from J, the gap between germline ends came to 6 bases. This CDR3 is built from 12 residues. Germline values: CDR1 LNHDA, CDR2 SQIVND (reference sequence). The CDR3 loop is CASSMGGETQYF. The CDR3, as DNA: TGTGCCAGTAGTATGGGAGGAGAGACCCAGTACTTC.

The V gene is TRBV7-8, the J gene TRBJ2-3; D is perhaps TRBD1 (5 bases). Trimming took 2 bases from V and 2 from J, leaving 11 bases between them. CDR3 length: 15 residues. CDR1 SGHVS and CDR2 FQNEAQ come from the germline V gene. The CDR3 sequence: CASSLSRVPTDTQYF. For the CDR3, the DNA is TGTGCCAGCAGCTTATCCAGGGTCCCCACAGATACGCAGTATTTT.

This chain uses TRBV11-3 with TRBJ1-1; D possibly corresponds to TRBD1 (6 bases). Per germline, CDR1 SGHNT and CDR2 YENEEA. The CDR3 is 14 amino acids. The germline V and J ends were trimmed by 3 bases and 2 bases, with 10 bases remaining between them. The CDR3 region is CASSFDGTNTEAFF. The CDR3 nucleotides are TGTGCCAGCAGCTTCGACGGGACAAACACTGAAGCTTTCTTT.

The V and J genes are TRBV3-1 (or the pseudogene TRBV3-2) and TRBJ1-4; D is perhaps TRBD1 (6 bases). Trimming shortened V by 3 bases and J by 1 base, and 9 bases separated the two germline ends. The CDR3 runs to 15 residues. Looked up from germline, CDR1 is LGHDT and CDR2 is YNNKEL (reference sequence). The CDR3 DNA is TGTGCCAGCAGCCAGACACAGGGAACTAATGAAAAACTGTTTTTT. Translation gives CASSQTQGTNEKLFF.

V is TRBV9 and J is TRBJ2-7; 14 bases map to TRBD2. CDR1 is SGDLS, CDR2 YYNGEE, per germline. The CDR3 is made up of 17 amino acids. Germline trimming cut 3 bases from V and 3 bases from J; bases unmatched to any gene: 8. CDR3 DNA sequence: TGTGCCAGCAGCGCGGGACTAGCGGGAGAAGGCGGCTACGAGCAGTACTTC. Residues: CASSAGLAGEGGYEQYF.

V usage is TRBV7-9 and J usage is TRBJ2-7; TRBD2 matches at 9 bases. This CDR3 region has 16 residues. Germline trimming cut 1 base from V and 4 bases from J; bases unmatched to any gene: 8. Germline V lookup: CDR1 SEHNR, CDR2 FQNEAQ (reference sequence). The CDR3: CASSLEGAGGGYEQYF. The CDR3 DNA is TGTGCCAGCAGCTTAGAAGGCGCGGGAGGGGGATACGAGCAGTACTTC. Based on the CDR3 plus reference TRBV7-9 and TRBJ2-7, the full variable domain is DTGVSQNPRHKITKRGQNVTFRCDPISEHNRLYWYRQTLGQGPEFLTYFQNEAQLEKSRLLSDRFSAERPKGSFSTLEIQRTEQGDSAMYLCASSLEGAGGGYEQYFGPGTRLTVT.

The rearrangement joins TRBV6-5 to TRBJ2-2; 7 nucleotides match TRBD2. CDR1 and CDR2 (germline): MNHEY, SVGAGI. The CDR3 runs 16 residues. J lost 1 base, V lost 2 bases, and 4 bases had no gene match. The CDR3 spells CASSYDSGGNTGELFF. Here the CDR3 DNA reads TGTGCCAGCAGTTACGATTCGGGAGGGAACACCGGGGAGCTGTTTTTT.